This TCR beta chain was obtained from a study of cytomegalovirus exposure and HLA in healthy donors. V gave up 7 bases and J gave up 4 bases, with 11 bases separating them. This CDR3 has 13 amino acids. Germline values: CDR1 WSHSY, CDR2 SAAADI. Concerning this clone itself: Its antigen is undetermined.

This PCR relied on a set of 60 Vbeta primers and 13 Jbeta primers. Method: immunoSEQ multiplex PCR; TCRdb's copy keeps in-frame clones and lacks some. The sample has some 110,000 clones; 55% to 80% are singletons. Broader study findings: With DRB1 most and HLA-C fewest, TCR association rates differed between HLA loci in a later analysis. When a later analysis compared HLA-associated TCR beta chains with equally common others, the HLA-associated chains turned out to be more clonally expanded and to have lower generation probabilities. A prior analysis recorded that most TCR beta V segments were productive about 90% or about 30% of the time.

The sequenced sample consisted of PBMCs. This receptor was taken from a woman in her 30s in good health and CMV-seronegative. V gene TRBV10-2 combines with J gene TRBJ1-5, with a possible D match to TRBD1 (5 bases). The CDR3, as DNA: TGCGCCAGCACGTTCGGGGGTAATCAGCCCCAGCATTTT. Protein product: CASTFGGNQPQHF.